The 7 T cell receptor beta chains reported below all come from one sample, sequenced in a study of shared clonotypes between healthy human individuals. Profiling relied on immunoSEQ multiplex PCR, and the TCRdb table lists in-frame clones only, not all of them. The sample records 2 million to 2.5 million clones, 90% to 95% being singletons. Input material: naive CD4+ T cells from PBMCs. The subset denotes: CD45RA+ positively selected. These receptors came from a man aged 18 to 30 in good health. Some clones in this sample may be carry-over from other donors' samples.

V usage is TRBV11-3 and J usage is TRBJ2-1; 8 bases agree with TRBD2. Germline-derived CDR1 and CDR2 are SGHNT and YENEEA. The CDR3 is 16 residues long. Germline trimming cut 0 bases from V and 3 bases from J; bases unmatched to any gene: 4. This CDR3 reads CASSLDGRAVYNEQFF. The CDR3 coding sequence is TGTGCCAGCAGCTTAGACGGGAGGGCCGTCTACAATGAGCAGTTCTTC.

This sequence joins TRBV28 and TRBJ2-7; TRBD2 matches 9 bases. The CDR3 length is 17 residues. Germline CDR1 is MDHEN and CDR2 is SYDVKM. The V gene end was trimmed by 3 bases and the J gene end by 3 bases; junction bases not matched to a gene: 12. CDR3 bases: TGTGCCAGCAGTTTCCCGCGCCTAGCGGGGCCTTTCTACGAGCAGTACTTC. As protein: CASSFPRLAGPFYEQYF.

This chain connects TRBV4-2 to TRBJ2-7, with 7 bases lining up with TRBD1. With 1 base clipped from V and 2 bases from J, the junction kept 5 bases outside the gene matches. Germline V gene sequence: CDR1 LGHNA, CDR2 YNFKEQ. The CDR3 consists of 15 residues. The CDR3 region is CASSQVRQGPYEQYF. Written as DNA, the CDR3 is TGTGCCAGCAGCCAAGTCCGACAGGGTCCCTACGAGCAGTACTTC.

Worth noting for this clone: A junction end diverges from the germline sequence, so it may reflect a read error. This chain joins TRBV7-3 and TRBJ2-7; 8 nucleotides align to TRBD2. In germline, CDR1 is SGHTA, CDR2 FQGTGA. The CDR3 totals 15 residues. In DNA form, the CDR3 reads TGTGCCAGCAGCTTAAGAGCGGGAGAGGGCGTGAGGTTGAACTTC. It translates to CASSLRAGEGVRLNF.

As for this clone: The identical CDR3 is also encoded by other nucleotide sequences in the sample. The V call is TRBV18, the J call TRBJ2-7; 8 positions agree with TRBD1. This CDR3 comprises 14 residues. Germline V lookup: CDR1 KGHSH, CDR2 LQKENI. The V and J ends lost 3 bases and 2 bases, in that order; junction bases with no gene match: 3. The CDR3 region is CASSPGTGPYEQYF. Written as DNA, the CDR3 is TGTGCCAGCTCACCGGGGACAGGACCCTACGAGCAGTACTTC.

The chain recombines TRBV7-3 with TRBJ2-7; 9 positions match TRBD2. The junction had 4 bases not matched to a gene; V was cut back by 2 bases and J by 2 bases. Germline CDR1 is SGHTA and CDR2 is FQGTGA. The CDR3 runs 15 residues. The CDR3 is CASSLWAGGAYEQYF. CDR3 nucleotide sequence: TGTGCCAGCAGCTTATGGGCGGGAGGGGCCTACGAGCAGTACTTC. The entire variable domain, with the rest obtained from reference TRBV7-3 and TRBJ2-7, is as follows: GAGVSQTPSNKVTEKGKYVELRCDPISGHTALYWYRQSLGQGPEFLIYFQGTGAADDSGLPNDRFFAVRPEGSVSTLKIQRTERGDSAVYLCASSLWAGGAYEQYFGPGTRLTVT.

The J gene is TRBJ2-1, the V gene TRBV7-3; 8 positions agree with TRBD1. The V and J ends lost 5 bases and 1 base, in that order; junction bases with no gene match: 7. The CDR3 sequence is 16 residues long. Germline-derived CDR1 and CDR2 are SGHTA and FQGTGA. CDR3 nucleotides: TGTGCCAGCAGCCCATCTCGGACAGGGTCCTACAATGAGCAGTTCTTC. Protein: CASSPSRTGSYNEQFF.